The entry below gives a single T cell receptor beta chain sequence along with its context. Its antigen is undetermined. Repertoires were generated with immunoSEQ multiplex PCR, while TCRdb's copy carries only in-frame clones and drops some. Seen here are 150,000 to 200,000 clones, 85% to 90% observed once, and the top ten hold under 2%. This record belongs to a study of T cell responses to AZD1222 COVID-19 vaccine. Regarding the study as a whole: All repertoire sampling was performed exclusively after the peak T cell response.

V lost 0 bases to trimming and J lost 9 bases, with 27 bases between them. CDR3 length equals 19 residues. Germline CDR1 LGHDT, CDR2 YNNKEL (reference sequence). The receptor comes from an adult in good health. The J gene is TRBJ2-1, the V gene TRBV3-1 (or the pseudogene TRBV3-2), with D perhaps TRBD2 (6 bases). The specimen was peripheral blood, collected on day 0 of AZD1222 vaccination. The CDR3 sequence is CASSQDSLRSAEGRGEQFF. CDR3 DNA: TGTGCCAGCAGCCAAGATTCGCTCCGGTCAGCGGAGGGCCGGGGTGAGCAGTTCTTC.